This T cell receptor beta chain was retrieved from a study of regulatory T cells in long-lasting Graves disease. Indicated time point: persistent/refractory GD, antithyroid drugs over 5 years with positive TRAb. The TCR library was made from RNA extracted from PBMCs. The CDR3 contains 15 residues. CDR1 is MNHNS, CDR2 SASEGT, per germline. Trimming stripped 4 bases from V and 4 bases from J, with 16 bases between. Through Arm-PCR of CDR3 regions and iRepertoire HTBI primers, TCR beta libraries were built. TCRdb fed the multiplex PCR reads into MiXCR, producing one record per CDR3 protein. Counted here are 400,000 or so distinct CDR3 sequences, less than 25% occurring once; the ten biggest clones make up about a fifth. Ten or more counts support this clonotype.

The J gene is TRBJ2-5, the V gene TRBV6-1; D uncertain. The clonotype was recovered from a female donor with Graves disease. Specimen: peripheral blood mononuclear cells (PBMCs), collected when the disease was refractory, from a patient treated with antithyroid drugs. CDR3: CASSVRRIYGETQYF. CDR3 nucleotides: TGTGCCAGCAGTGTTCGACGGATCTACGGAGAGACCCAGTACTTC.